A single sample gave rise to the 23 T cell receptor beta chains below, sequenced in a study of T cells after yellow fever vaccination. TCRdb fed the 5' RACE reads into MiXCR, producing one record per CDR3 protein. The table lists some 350,000 distinct CDR3 sequences, 3% to 4.5% of them singletons, with approximately 24% in the top ten. The sequences come from PBMCs, collected 5 days after the yellow fever booster vaccination. The origin of the receptors is a man aged 18 to 30 who received the YFV17D yellow fever vaccine.

This clonotype was seen more than once but under ten times. The chain combines TRBV11-2 with TRBJ2-7, with TRBD2 matching over 11 bases. Trimming cost V 1 base and J 2 bases; bases outside gene matches: 4. Germline V gives CDR1 SGHAT, CDR2 FQNNGV. The CDR3 covers 16 residues. The CDR3 DNA is TGTGCCAGCAGCTTAGGACTAGCGGGGAAACCCTACGAGCAGTACTTC. Translated: CASSLGLAGKPYEQYF.

The chain uses TRBV28 and TRBJ2-6; TRBD1 aligns across 11 bases. Trimming removed 6 bases from V and 3 bases from J; junction bases left unmatched: 7. This CDR3 comprises 17 residues. The germline gives CDR1 MDHEN, CDR2 SYDVKM. The CDR3 spells CASRTRTGGLGANVLTF. In DNA form, the CDR3 reads TGTGCCAGCAGAACAAGGACAGGGGGCCTTGGGGCCAACGTCCTGACTTTC.

The table lists this clonotype with a few counts. J is TRBJ1-6 and V is TRBV27; no clear D. The CDR3 runs to 13 residues. Trimming took 3 bases from V and 8 from J, leaving 8 bases between them. CDR1 is MNHEY, CDR2 SMNVEV, per germline (reference sequence). CDR3 nucleotides: TGTGCCAGCAGTTTTAATCTCGATTCACCCCTCCACTTT. It translates to CASSFNLDSPLHF.

The chain has TRBV19 and TRBJ2-6; D gene unclear. Germline CDR1 LNHDA, CDR2 SQIVND (reference sequence). V gave up 10 bases and J gave up 0 bases, with 7 bases separating them. CDR3 size: 13 residues. The CDR3 spells CATGLSGANVLTF. In DNA form, the CDR3 reads TGTGCCACCGGGCTCTCTGGGGCCAACGTCCTGACTTTC. Complete variable domain (other parts from reference TRBV19 and TRBJ2-6): DGGITQSPKYLFRKEGQNVTLSCEQNLNHDAMYWYRQDPGQGLRLIYYSQIVNDFQKGDIAEGYSVSREKKESFPLTVTSAQKNPTAFYLCATGLSGANVLTFGAGSRLTVL.

This clonotype was detected many times. The chain has TRBV7-2 and TRBJ2-2, with 7 bases that match TRBD1. After removal of 2 bases from V and 6 bases from J, the junction contained 3 bases not matched to a gene. Germline V gene lookup returns CDR1 SGHTA and CDR2 FQGNSA. The CDR3 extends over 14 amino acids. CDR3: CASSLNRGSGELFF. CDR3 in DNA: TGTGCCAGCAGCTTAAACAGGGGATCCGGGGAGCTGTTTTTT.

CDR3 amino acids: CASSQEAPSNTGELFF. The CDR3 DNA is TGCGCCAGCAGCCAAGAGGCACCTTCGAACACCGGGGAGCTGTTTTTT. The chain employs TRBV4-3 and TRBJ2-2; D unresolved. Per germline, CDR1 LGHNA and CDR2 YSLEER. Trimming cost V 0 bases and J 0 bases, with 8 bases left between them. CDR3 length equals 16 residues.

The genes are TRBV10-3 and TRBJ2-7; the D call may be TRBD1 or TRBD2 (5 bases each). Looked up from germline, CDR1 is ENHRY and CDR2 is SYGVKD. This CDR3 is built from 15 residues. Trimming cost V 4 bases and J 3 bases, with 16 bases left between them. The CDR3 loop reads CAISGGRDSGYEQYF. The CDR3 DNA sequence: TGTGCCATCAGTGGAGGTAGAGACAGCGGCTACGAGCAGTACTTC.

V is TRBV6-6 and J is TRBJ1-1; 7 nucleotides match TRBD1. After removal of 8 bases from V and 4 bases from J, the junction contained 10 bases not matched to a gene. CDR1 and CDR2 (germline): MNHNY, SVGAGI (reference sequence). The CDR3 runs to 14 residues. The CDR3 bases are TGTGCCAGCTCGAATAACAGGGGAAGCACTGAAGCTTTCTTT. It specifies CASSNNRGSTEAFF.

This clonotype was seen many times. This chain uses TRBV29-1 with TRBJ1-1; a possible D gene is TRBD1 (6 bases). V shed 7 bases and J shed 1 base, with 13 bases lying between them. The CDR3 covers 13 residues. Germline CDR1 SQVTM, CDR2 ANQGSEA. The CDR3 sequence: CSAAQGTNTEAFF. CDR3 bases: TGCAGCGCTGCGCAGGGGACGAACACTGAAGCTTTCTTT.

Ten or more counts support this clonotype. The chain is built from TRBV20-1 and TRBJ2-5; 7 nucleotides match TRBD2. The CDR3 is 15 amino acids. CDR1 is DFQATT, CDR2 SNEGSKA, per germline (reference sequence). After removal of 0 bases from V and 1 base from J, the junction contained 5 bases not matched to a gene. CDR3 sequence: CSARDNLAVQETQYF. The CDR3 DNA is TGCAGTGCTAGAGATAACCTAGCGGTCCAAGAGACCCAGTACTTC.

The CDR3 nucleotides read TGTGCCAGCAGTGAAGACAACAGGTCGTATCAGCCCCAGCATTTT. This translates into CASSEDNRSYQPQHF. This rearrangement joins TRBV6-1 to TRBJ1-5; tentatively, D is TRBD1 (5 bases). Between the trimmed V and J ends, which lost 1 base and 5 bases, there was a span of 12 bases. The CDR3 extends over 15 amino acids. CDR1 and CDR2 (germline): MNHNS, SASEGT.

This clonotype was recorded at least ten times. The genes are TRBV4-1 and TRBJ2-3; D is undetermined. The length of the CDR3 is 15 residues. Germline loops: CDR1 MGHRA, CDR2 YSYEKL. V shed 0 bases and J shed 3 bases, with 10 bases lying between them. CDR3 in DNA: TGCGCCAGCAGCCAAGAGGCGCTGCGTACAGATACGCAGTATTTT. Translated, it gives CASSQEALRTDTQYF.

V is TRBV15 and J is TRBJ2-1; either TRBD1 or TRBD2 may fit D (5 bases each). Germline CDR1 is LNHNV and CDR2 is YYDKDF (reference sequence). The V and J ends lost 5 bases and 4 bases respectively, with 15 bases between them. The CDR3 is 15 residues long. CDR3 coding DNA: TGTGCCACCAGCGACCGGGACGCCCCTTACAATGAGCAGTTCTTC. Its translation is CATSDRDAPYNEQFF. Looking up the rest from reference TRBV15 and TRBJ2-1 gives the full variable domain: DAMVIQNPRYQVTQFGKPVTLSCSQTLNHNVMYWYQQKSSQAPKLLFHYYDKDFNNEADTPDNFQSRRPNTSFCFLDIRSPGLGDTAMYLCATSDRDAPYNEQFFGPGTRLTVL.

This clonotype was picked up many times. The gene calls are TRBV12-3 or TRBV12-4 and TRBJ2-1; 11 positions agree with TRBD2. CDR3 length: 18 residues. With 3 bases clipped from V and 0 bases from J, the junction kept 7 bases outside the gene matches. CDR3 DNA: TGTGCCAGCAGTTTTAGGCTAGCGGGGGGTCACTCCTACAATGAGCAGTTCTTC. Its protein product is CASSFRLAGGHSYNEQFF.

The sample holds many counts of this clonotype. The chain recombines TRBV14 with TRBJ2-3, with 9 nucleotides matching TRBD1. The V gene's germline CDR1 is SGHDN and CDR2 FVKESK. Losses at the gene ends were 1 base for V and 3 bases for J; bases not matched to a gene: 2. The length of the CDR3 is 15 residues. CDR3: CASSQVQGATDTQYF. For the CDR3, the DNA is TGTGCCAGCAGCCAAGTACAGGGGGCTACAGATACGCAGTATTTT. The whole variable domain, remainder taken from reference TRBV14 and TRBJ2-3, is EAGVTQFPSHSVIEKGQTVTLRCDPISGHDNLYWYRRVMGKEIKFLLHFVKESKQDESGMPNNRFLAERTGGTYSTLKVQPAELEDSGVYFCASSQVQGATDTQYFGPGTRLTVL.

The CDR3 sequence is CASRFDRYNEQFF. CDR3 coding DNA: TGTGCCAGCAGATTCGACAGGTACAATGAGCAGTTCTTC. The chain couples TRBV7-9 to TRBJ2-1, with D perhaps TRBD1 (6 bases). V lost 6 bases and J lost 4, with 10 bases in between. The CDR3 contains 13 residues. Per the germline V gene, CDR1 is SEHNR and CDR2 is FQNEAQ (reference sequence). Drawing the rest from reference TRBV7-9 and TRBJ2-1, the complete variable domain is DTGVSQNPRHKITKRGQNVTFRCDPISEHNRLYWYRQTLGQGPEFLTYFQNEAQLEKSRLLSDRFSAERPKGSFSTLEIQRTEQGDSAMYLCASRFDRYNEQFFGPGTRLTVL.

The chain is built from TRBV12-3 or TRBV12-4 and TRBJ1-6; 10 nucleotides agree with TRBD1. Trimming took 3 bases from V and 7 from J; bases not matched to a gene: 6. This CDR3 contains 16 residues. CDR3 loop: CASSFLGTGENSPLHF. In nucleotides, the CDR3 is TGTGCCAGCAGTTTTCTAGGGACAGGGGAGAATTCACCCCTCCACTTT.

The chain carries TRBV7-6 and TRBJ2-1; maybe TRBD2 (7 bases). CDR1 SGHVS and CDR2 FNYEAQ come from the germline V gene. CDR3 size: 15 residues. V lost 5 bases and J 5 bases, leaving 16 bases between the germline ends. DNA of the CDR3: TGTGCCAGCAGCACCTCGGCGGGGGCACACAATGAGCAGTTCTTC. Translating it yields CASSTSAGAHNEQFF. Using reference TRBV7-6 and TRBJ2-1 for the parts outside the CDR3, the full variable domain is GAGVSQSPRYKVTKRGQDVALRCDPISGHVSLYWYRQALGQGPEFLTYFNYEAQQDKSGLPNDRFSAERPEGSISTLTIQRTEQRDSAMYRCASSTSAGAHNEQFFGPGTRLTVL.

A few counts support this clonotype. The chain links TRBV6-5 to TRBJ1-2, with 10 bases aligning to TRBD1. Losses at the gene ends were 6 bases for V and 8 bases for J; bases not matched to a gene: 12. CDR3 length: 15 residues. Germline V CDR1 and CDR2: MNHEY, SVGAGI. This CDR3 is CASSRPGQGKEGYTF. The CDR3 nucleotides are TGTGCCAGCAGCCGCCCGGGACAGGGGAAGGAGGGCTACACCTTC.

This clonotype was observed a few times. V gene TRBV6-2 or TRBV6-3 combines with J gene TRBJ1-5; D is unresolved. The CDR3 runs 13 residues. V was cut by 8 bases and J by 0 bases, with 8 bases left in between. Per the germline V gene, CDR1 is MNHEY and CDR2 is SVGEGT. The DNA of the CDR3 is TGTGCCAGCGCAAAGTATAGCAATCAGCCCCAGCATTTT. It encodes CASAKYSNQPQHF.

The genes are TRBV24-1 and TRBJ2-3, with 7 bases lining up with TRBD1. Trimming at V came to 0 bases and at J to 1 base, leaving 9 bases not matched to a gene. This CDR3 comprises 18 residues. Germline CDR1 and CDR2: KGHDR and SFDVKD. The CDR3 is CATSDLRGPGGGTDTQYF. The CDR3 region has the DNA TGTGCCACCAGTGATTTGCGAGGTCCAGGGGGAGGCACAGATACGCAGTATTTT.

At least ten counts were recorded for this clonotype. This rearrangement joins TRBV20-1 to TRBJ2-7; unclear D gene. The germline gives CDR1 DFQATT, CDR2 SNEGSKA (reference sequence). Trimming shortened V by 3 bases and J by 0 bases, and 9 bases separated the two germline ends. The CDR3 runs to 13 residues. The CDR3 protein is CSARDVISYEQYF. The DNA of the CDR3 is TGCAGTGCTAGGGACGTTATCTCCTACGAGCAGTACTTC.

This chain connects TRBV20-1 to TRBJ1-5; no clear D. Trimming took off 3 bases at V and 0 bases at J, with 6 bases between the two ends. The CDR3 is made up of 13 amino acids. Per germline, CDR1 DFQATT and CDR2 SNEGSKA (reference sequence). CDR3 region: CSASLDSNQPQHF. Written as DNA, the CDR3 is TGCAGTGCTAGTCTAGATAGCAATCAGCCCCAGCATTTT.